A selection of T cell receptor beta chains follows, all from one sample in a study of identical twins. TCRdb re-called the 5' RACE reads with MiXCR, one entry per CDR3 protein. The sample has 200,000 to 250,000 distinct CDR3 sequences, about 11% seen once. The sample comprised memory T cells sorted from blood. The receptors shown here come from a man in his forties or fifties in good health. Both conserved end residues are trimmed from each CDR3.

j_gene	v_gene	CDR3aa
TRBJ2-3	TRBV4-2	ASSQDRLAGVGDTQY
TRBJ2-5	TRBV7-2	ASSFSGLAGVETQY
TRBJ1-5	TRBV7-2	ASSLGRGYSNQPQH
TRBJ2-7	TRBV12-3/TRBV12-4	ASSFDRSSYEQY
TRBJ1-6	TRBV28	ASSLMQSNSPLH
TRBJ2-7	TRBV28	ASRGRWGESSYEQY
TRBJ2-7	TRBV14	ASSQESGLTEQY
TRBJ2-2	TRBV5-5	ASSLVAGGNTGELF
TRBJ1-5	TRBV12-3/TRBV12-4	ASSFVGARSNQPQH
TRBJ2-7	TRBV20-1	SARDPLRTLYEQY
TRBJ2-7	TRBV12-1	ASSFYPEVEQY
TRBJ1-1	TRBV20-1	SARDGTEMNTEAF
TRBJ1-5	TRBV20-1	SARGQGGQPQH
TRBJ2-1	TRBV15	ATSPTRNNEQF
TRBJ1-6	TRBV7-2	ASSVERGLNSPLH
TRBJ2-7	TRBV6-6	ASSYSRGEQY
TRBJ2-1	TRBV12-3/TRBV12-4	ASSIQGGTYNEQF
TRBJ1-1	TRBV12-3/TRBV12-4	ASTRDTKNTEAF
TRBJ2-7	TRBV20-1	SARDQGPPSYEQY
TRBJ2-2	TRBV20-1	SAPDSPNTGELF
TRBJ1-5	TRBV19	ASRDRSNQPQH
TRBJ2-7	TRBV6-1	ASSAGVEGAYEQY
TRBJ2-7	TRBV20-1	SATDGPYEQY
TRBJ2-1	TRBV6-5	ASGGGGEF
TRBJ1-1	TRBV7-2	ASSNRVGNTEAF
TRBJ2-1	TRBV25-1	ASSEAGGQYNEQF
TRBJ1-4	TRBV20-1	SARDQQGSSGKLF
TRBJ2-3	TRBV20-1	SASPVARDTQY
TRBJ1-1	TRBV5-8	ASSFGTGNTEAF
TRBJ2-1	TRBV6-2/TRBV6-3	AINPGTGGLDEQF
TRBJ1-2	TRBV29-1	SVGDRGNYGYT
TRBJ2-3	TRBV29-1	SVEHQDPGTQY
TRBJ2-7	TRBV4-3	ASSQSPGQTYEQY
TRBJ1-5	TRBV4-3	ASSQERGLNQPQH
TRBJ1-1	TRBV7-9	ASSSRVGAEAF
TRBJ1-1	TRBV20-1	SARDSGGGTEAF
TRBJ1-2	TRBV19	ASRNPQGTLPPGYGYT
TRBJ1-1	TRBV12-3/TRBV12-4	ASSFGQPNTEAF
TRBJ2-3	TRBV30	AWWSAADTQY
TRBJ1-1	TRBV5-5	ASSAVWGLVYTEAF
TRBJ1-2	TRBV9	ASSVGGQNYGYT
TRBJ2-7	TRBV7-4	ASSPRGLLRREQY
TRBJ2-7	TRBV5-1	ASSFSPERVRGQY
TRBJ2-1	TRBV7-9	ASSMVAWDKGYNEQF
TRBJ2-7	TRBV20-1	SAKGLADYEQY
TRBJ2-1	TRBV6-4	ASGTSGSHNEQF
TRBJ1-1	TRBV2	ASSEGTGPNTEAF
TRBJ2-3	TRBV7-8	ASSSGSGDTQY
TRBJ2-7	TRBV11-1	ASSPGLRLAGVPSEQY
TRBJ2-7	TRBV7-9	ASSRDTGYEQY
TRBJ2-5	TRBV7-2	ASRGFGQETQY
TRBJ1-4	TRBV28	ASSQPPQSHEKLF
TRBJ1-4	TRBV20-1	SASSGTPEKLF
TRBJ1-3	TRBV19	ASSPPGQFSGNTIY
TRBJ1-4	TRBV30	AWARQTNEKLF
TRBJ2-7	TRBV19	ASSSQGARYEQY
TRBJ1-5	TRBV20-1	SAREGEQPQH